What follows are 11 T cell receptor beta chains derived from one specimen sequenced in a study of beta chain features in type 1 diabetes. All of the isolated RNA was reverse transcribed, so expressed TCRB transcripts were sequenced. Sequencing used immunoSEQ multiplex PCR; TCRdb keeps in-frame clones, though not all of them. The sample has some 150,000 clones; nearly 50% are singletons. The sequencing sample was made of Tregs from blood. The origin of the receptors is a man between 18 and 29 years old in good health.

The chain uses TRBV29-1 and TRBJ1-2, with TRBD1 matching 9 bases. Trimming at V came to 5 bases and at J to 4 bases, leaving 8 bases not matched to a gene. Germline V CDR1 and CDR2: SQVTM, ANQGSEA. The CDR3 runs to 14 residues. The CDR3 here is CSVSWTGEGYGYTF. CDR3 DNA sequence: TGCAGCGTTTCTTGGACAGGGGAAGGCTATGGCTACACCTTC.

The V and J genes are TRBV5-1 and TRBJ2-7; 10 bases align to TRBD1. Germline values: CDR1 SGHRS, CDR2 YFSETQ. The CDR3 totals 14 residues. Trimming cost V 5 bases and J 6 bases; bases outside gene matches: 8. CDR3 in amino acids: CASRWGTGDGEQYF. CDR3 sequence (DNA): TGCGCCAGCAGGTGGGGGACAGGGGATGGCGAGCAGTACTTC.

In its sample, this clone was seen a few times. V and J are TRBV29-1 and TRBJ2-5; TRBD2 matches at 8 bases. Germline CDR1 is SQVTM and CDR2 is ANQGSEA. J lost 5 bases, V lost 7 bases, and 9 bases had no gene match. The CDR3 runs 13 residues. CDR3 in DNA: TGCAGCGCTGTTGGACTAGCCGGTGAGACCCAGTACTTC. Translation: CSAVGLAGETQYF. Using reference TRBV29-1 and TRBJ2-5 for the parts outside the CDR3, the full variable domain is SAVISQKPSRDICQRGTSLTIQCQVDSQVTMMFWYRQQPGQSLTLIATANQGSEATYESGFVIDKFPISRPNLTFSTLTVSNMSPEDSSIYLCSAVGLAGETQYFGPGTRLLVL.

This chain joins TRBV2 and TRBJ1-2, with a tentative D call TRBD1 (5 bases). This CDR3 is built from 13 residues. CDR1 is SNHLY, CDR2 FYNNEI, per germline. Trimming shortened V by 6 bases and J by 7 bases, and 15 bases separated the two germline ends. For the CDR3, the DNA is TGTGCCAGCAGGCAGGGCGAAATCTCTGGCTACACCTTC. Amino acids: CASRQGEISGYTF.

The rearrangement links TRBV7-2 to TRBJ2-3; maybe TRBD1 (5 bases). With 5 bases removed from V and 3 bases from J, the gap between germline ends came to 15 bases. Germline V CDR1 and CDR2: SGHTA, FQGNSA. The CDR3 sequence is 15 residues long. The CDR3 coding sequence is TGTGCCAGCAGCATAGGTAACAGGCCTACAGATACGCAGTATTTT. This codes for CASSIGNRPTDTQYF.

Only one count was recorded for this clone. The genes are TRBV30 and TRBJ2-5; possibly TRBD1 for D (6 bases). The J call may be in error: the DNA end matches TRBJ2-7 better. CDR3 length equals 13 residues. Germline CDR1 and CDR2: GTSNPN and SVGIG (reference sequence). Here the CDR3 reads CAWSAGAYYEQYF. The CDR3 DNA reads TGTGCCTGGAGTGCAGGGGCTTACTACGAGCAGTACTTC.

The chain couples TRBV7-9 to TRBJ1-2, with TRBD1 identical over 7 bases. This CDR3 has 15 amino acids. V lost 3 bases to trimming and J lost 0 bases; unmatched junction nucleotides: 4. Germline V gene lookup returns CDR1 SEHNR and CDR2 FQNEAQ (reference sequence). In nucleotides, the CDR3 is TGTGCCAGCAGCTTCTCCGGGACAGCTAACTATGGCTACACCTTC. Its translation is CASSFSGTANYGYTF.

The genes are TRBV4-2 and TRBJ2-2, with 7 bases identical to TRBD1. With 3 bases clipped from V and 3 bases from J, the junction kept 10 bases outside the gene matches. The germline V gene encodes CDR1 LGHNA and CDR2 YNFKEQ. The CDR3 sequence is 17 residues long. CDR3 bases: TGTGCCAGCAGCCAGGCTACAGGGGCCCGAGACACCGGGGAGCTGTTTTTT. Its translation: CASSQATGARDTGELFF.

This clone showed up just a few times. The chain combines TRBV6-5 with TRBJ2-7, with 10 bases matching TRBD1. The CDR3 sequence is 15 residues long. V was clipped by 5 bases and J by 2 bases; unmatched bases: 6. Germline CDR1 reads MNHEY; CDR2 reads SVGAGI. CDR3 sequence: CASSIRQGATYEQYF. The CDR3 DNA reads as TGTGCCAGCAGTATCCGACAGGGGGCTACCTACGAGCAGTACTTC.

This chain connects TRBV29-1 to TRBJ2-7, with 10 bases fitting TRBD2. The CDR3 is 13 amino acids. The V gene end was trimmed by 5 bases and the J gene end by 4 bases; junction bases not matched to a gene: 5. Germline-derived CDR1 and CDR2 are SQVTM and ANQGSEA. The CDR3: CSVTGTSVYEQYF. The CDR3 DNA is TGCAGCGTTACAGGGACTAGCGTGTACGAGCAGTACTTC.

The genes are TRBV5-1 and TRBJ2-3; possibly TRBD1 for D (5 bases). Trimming pared 0 bases from V and 0 bases from J, leaving 14 bases between. Germline V gene sequence: CDR1 SGHRS, CDR2 YFSETQ. CDR3 length: 17 amino acids. The CDR3 reads CASSLGQKNPSTDTQYF. The CDR3 DNA reads as TGCGCCAGCAGCTTGGGACAGAAAAACCCTAGCACAGATACGCAGTATTTT.